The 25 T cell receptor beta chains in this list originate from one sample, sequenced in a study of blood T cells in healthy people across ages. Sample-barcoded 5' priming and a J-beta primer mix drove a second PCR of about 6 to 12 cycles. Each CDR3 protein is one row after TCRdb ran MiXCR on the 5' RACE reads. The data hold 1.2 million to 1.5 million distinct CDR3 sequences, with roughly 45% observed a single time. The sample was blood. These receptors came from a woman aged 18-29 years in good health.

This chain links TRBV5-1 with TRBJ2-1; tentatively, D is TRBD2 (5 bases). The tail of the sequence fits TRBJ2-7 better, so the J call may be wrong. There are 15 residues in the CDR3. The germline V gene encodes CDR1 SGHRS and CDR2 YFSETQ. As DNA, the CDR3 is TGCGCCAGCAGCCGGGGTAGCGATATTTACAATGAGCAGTACTTC. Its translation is CASSRGSDIYNEQYF.

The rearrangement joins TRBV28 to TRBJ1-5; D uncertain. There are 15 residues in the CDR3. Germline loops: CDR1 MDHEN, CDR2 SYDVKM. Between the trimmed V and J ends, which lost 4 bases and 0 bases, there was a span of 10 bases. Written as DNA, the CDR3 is TGTGCCAGCAGTTCGGGCCATTATAGCAATCAGCCCCAGCATTTT. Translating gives CASSSGHYSNQPQHF. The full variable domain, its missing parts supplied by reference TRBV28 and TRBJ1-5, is DVKVTQSSRYLVKRTGEKVFLECVQDMDHENMFWYRQDPGLGLRLIYFSYDVKMKEKGDIPEGYSVSREKKERFSLILESASTNQTSMYLCASSSGHYSNQPQHFGDGTRLSIL.

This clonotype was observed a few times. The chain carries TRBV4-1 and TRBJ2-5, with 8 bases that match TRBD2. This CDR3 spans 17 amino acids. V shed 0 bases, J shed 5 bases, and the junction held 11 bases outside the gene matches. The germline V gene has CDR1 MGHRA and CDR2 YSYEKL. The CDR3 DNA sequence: TGCGCCAGCAGCCAAGATGGGGCGGGGGGCGCTCCGGAGACCCAGTACTTC. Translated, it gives CASSQDGAGGAPETQYF.

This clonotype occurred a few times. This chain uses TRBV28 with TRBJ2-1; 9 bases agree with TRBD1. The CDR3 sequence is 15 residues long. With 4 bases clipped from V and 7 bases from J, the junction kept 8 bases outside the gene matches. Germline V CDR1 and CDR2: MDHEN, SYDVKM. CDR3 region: CASSSRDRVMNEQFF. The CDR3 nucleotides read TGTGCCAGCAGTTCCCGGGACAGGGTGATGAATGAGCAGTTCTTC.

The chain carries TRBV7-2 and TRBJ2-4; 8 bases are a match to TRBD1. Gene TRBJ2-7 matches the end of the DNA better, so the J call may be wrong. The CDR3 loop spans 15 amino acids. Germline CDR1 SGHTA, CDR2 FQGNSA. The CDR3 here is CASSSGQGAGYEQYF. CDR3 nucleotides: TGTGCCAGCAGCTCTGGCCAGGGGGCAGGCTACGAGCAGTACTTC.

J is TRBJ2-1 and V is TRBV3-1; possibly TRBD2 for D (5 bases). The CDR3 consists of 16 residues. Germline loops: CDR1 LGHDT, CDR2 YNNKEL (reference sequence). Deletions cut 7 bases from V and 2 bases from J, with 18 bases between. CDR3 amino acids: CASNEAGTTPYNEQFF. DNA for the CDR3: TGTGCCAGCAACGAGGCGGGCACTACCCCCTACAATGAGCAGTTCTTC.

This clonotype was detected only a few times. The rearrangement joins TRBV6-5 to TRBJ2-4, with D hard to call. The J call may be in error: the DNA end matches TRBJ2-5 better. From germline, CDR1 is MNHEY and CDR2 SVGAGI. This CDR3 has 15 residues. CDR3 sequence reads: CASSYSRGWGETQYF. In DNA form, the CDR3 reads TGTGCCAGCAGTTACTCGCGTGGGTGGGGAGAGACCCAGTACTTC.

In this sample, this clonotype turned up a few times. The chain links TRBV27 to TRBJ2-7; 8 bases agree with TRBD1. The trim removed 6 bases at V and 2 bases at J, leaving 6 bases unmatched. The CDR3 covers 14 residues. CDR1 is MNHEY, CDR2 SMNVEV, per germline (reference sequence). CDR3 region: CASRTGTGAYEQYF. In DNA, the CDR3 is TGTGCCAGCAGGACCGGGACAGGCGCCTACGAGCAGTACTTC.

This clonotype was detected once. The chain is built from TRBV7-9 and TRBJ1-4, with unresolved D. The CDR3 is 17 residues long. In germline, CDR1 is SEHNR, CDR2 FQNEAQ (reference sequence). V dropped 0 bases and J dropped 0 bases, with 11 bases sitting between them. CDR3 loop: CASSLALLGTTNEKLFF. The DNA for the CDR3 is TGTGCCAGCAGCTTAGCGCTCTTAGGAACAACTAATGAAAAACTGTTTTTT. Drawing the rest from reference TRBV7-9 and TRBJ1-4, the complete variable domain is DTGVSQNPRHKITKRGQNVTFRCDPISEHNRLYWYRQTLGQGPEFLTYFQNEAQLEKSRLLSDRFSAERPKGSFSTLEIQRTEQGDSAMYLCASSLALLGTTNEKLFFGSGTQLSVL.

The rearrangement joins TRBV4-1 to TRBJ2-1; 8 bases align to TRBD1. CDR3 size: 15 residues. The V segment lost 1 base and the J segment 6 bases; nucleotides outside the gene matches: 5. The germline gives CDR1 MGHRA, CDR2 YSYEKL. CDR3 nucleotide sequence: TGCGCCAGCAGCCAAGGTCGGACAGGGATCAATGAGCAGTTCTTC. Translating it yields CASSQGRTGINEQFF.

Here the CDR3 reads CASSDSVRTDTQYF. As DNA, the CDR3 is TGTGCCAGCAGCGATAGCGTCCGCACAGATACGCAGTATTTT. The chain carries TRBV6-6 and TRBJ2-3; D is perhaps TRBD2 (5 bases). Germline assignment: CDR1 MNHNY and CDR2 SVGAGI (reference sequence). V was cut by 6 bases and J by 1 base, with 11 bases left in between. The CDR3 is 14 amino acids.

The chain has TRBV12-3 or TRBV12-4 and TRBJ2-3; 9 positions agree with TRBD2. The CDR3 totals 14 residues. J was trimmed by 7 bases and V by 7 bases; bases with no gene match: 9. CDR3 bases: TGTGCCAGCACCCATGGGCGGGGGGGAAATACGCAGTATTTT. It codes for CASTHGRGGNTQYF.

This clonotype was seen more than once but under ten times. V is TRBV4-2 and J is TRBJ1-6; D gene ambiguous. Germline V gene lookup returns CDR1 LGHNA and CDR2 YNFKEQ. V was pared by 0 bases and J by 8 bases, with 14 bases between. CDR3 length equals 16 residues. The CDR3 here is CASSQDRGQGHSPLHF. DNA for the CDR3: TGTGCCAGCAGCCAAGATCGGGGTCAAGGGCATTCACCCCTCCACTTT.

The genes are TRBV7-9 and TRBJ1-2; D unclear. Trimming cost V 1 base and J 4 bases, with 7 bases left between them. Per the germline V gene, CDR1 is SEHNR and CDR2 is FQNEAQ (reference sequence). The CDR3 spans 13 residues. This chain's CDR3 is CASSLVTSYGYTF. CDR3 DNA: TGTGCCAGCAGCTTAGTGACTAGCTATGGCTACACCTTC. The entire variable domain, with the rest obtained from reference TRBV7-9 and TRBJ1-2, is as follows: DTGVSQNPRHKITKRGQNVTFRCDPISEHNRLYWYRQTLGQGPEFLTYFQNEAQLEKSRLLSDRFSAERPKGSFSTLEIQRTEQGDSAMYLCASSLVTSYGYTFGSGTRLTVV.

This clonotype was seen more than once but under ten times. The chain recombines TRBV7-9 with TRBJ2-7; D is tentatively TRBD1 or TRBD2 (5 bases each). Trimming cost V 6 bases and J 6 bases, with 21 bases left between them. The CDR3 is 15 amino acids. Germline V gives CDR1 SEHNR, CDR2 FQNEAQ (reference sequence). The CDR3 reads CASSLGRGTWGEQYF. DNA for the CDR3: TGTGCCAGCAGTCTAGGTCGGGGCACCTGGGGCGAGCAGTACTTC.

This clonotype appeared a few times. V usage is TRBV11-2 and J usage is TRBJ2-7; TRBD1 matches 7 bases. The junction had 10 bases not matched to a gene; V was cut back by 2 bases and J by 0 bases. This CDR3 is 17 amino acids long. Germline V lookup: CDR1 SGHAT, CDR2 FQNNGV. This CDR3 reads CASSLTDSGTASYEQYF. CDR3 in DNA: TGTGCCAGCAGCTTAACAGACTCCGGGACAGCCTCCTACGAGCAGTACTTC. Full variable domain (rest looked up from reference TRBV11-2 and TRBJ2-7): EAGVAQSPRYKIIEKRQSVAFWCNPISGHATLYWYQQILGQGPKLLIQFQNNGVVDDSQLPKDRFSAERLKGVDSTLKIQPAKLEDSAVYLCASSLTDSGTASYEQYFGPGTRLTVT.

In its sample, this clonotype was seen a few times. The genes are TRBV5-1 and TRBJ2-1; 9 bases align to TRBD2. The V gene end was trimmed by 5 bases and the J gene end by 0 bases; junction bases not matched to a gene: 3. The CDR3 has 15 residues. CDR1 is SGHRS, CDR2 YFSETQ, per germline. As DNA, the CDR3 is TGCGCCAGCAGGCTAGCGGGAAACTCCTACAATGAGCAGTTCTTC. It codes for CASRLAGNSYNEQFF.

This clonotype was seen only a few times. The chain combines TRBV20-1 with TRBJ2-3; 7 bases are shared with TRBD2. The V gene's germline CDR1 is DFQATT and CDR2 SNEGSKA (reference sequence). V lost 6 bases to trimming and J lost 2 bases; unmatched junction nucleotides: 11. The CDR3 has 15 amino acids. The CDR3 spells CSALSGGGSTDTQYF. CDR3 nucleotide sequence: TGCAGTGCCCTTTCGGGAGGCGGATCCACAGATACGCAGTATTTT.

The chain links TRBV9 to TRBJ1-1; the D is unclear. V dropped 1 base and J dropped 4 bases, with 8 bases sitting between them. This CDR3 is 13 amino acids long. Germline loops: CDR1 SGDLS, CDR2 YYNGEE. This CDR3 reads CASSVYIGTEAFF. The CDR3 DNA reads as TGTGCCAGCAGCGTATATATCGGCACTGAAGCTTTCTTT. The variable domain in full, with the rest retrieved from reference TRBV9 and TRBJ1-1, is DSGVTQTPKHLITATGQRVTLRCSPRSGDLSVYWYQQSLDQGLQFLIQYYNGEERAKGNILERFSAQQFPDLHSELNLSSLELGDSALYFCASSVYIGTEAFFGQGTRLTVV.

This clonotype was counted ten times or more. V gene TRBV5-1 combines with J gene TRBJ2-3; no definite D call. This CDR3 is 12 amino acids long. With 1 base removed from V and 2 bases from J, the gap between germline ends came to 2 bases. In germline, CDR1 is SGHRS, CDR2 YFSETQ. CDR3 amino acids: CASSLPTDTQYF. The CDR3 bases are TGCGCCAGCAGCTTGCCCACAGATACGCAGTATTTT.

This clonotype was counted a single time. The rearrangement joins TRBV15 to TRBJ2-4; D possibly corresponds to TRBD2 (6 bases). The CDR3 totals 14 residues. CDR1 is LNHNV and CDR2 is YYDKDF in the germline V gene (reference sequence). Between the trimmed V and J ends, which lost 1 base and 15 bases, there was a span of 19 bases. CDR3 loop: CATSRAEGLADLYF. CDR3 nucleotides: TGTGCCACCAGCAGAGCCGAGGGACTGGCAGATCTGTACTTC. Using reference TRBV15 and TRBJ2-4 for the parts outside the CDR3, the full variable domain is DAMVIQNPRYQVTQFGKPVTLSCSQTLNHNVMYWYQQKSSQAPKLLFHYYDKDFNNEADTPDNFQSRRPNTSFCFLDIRSPGLGDTAMYLCATSRAEGLADLYFGAGTRLSVL.

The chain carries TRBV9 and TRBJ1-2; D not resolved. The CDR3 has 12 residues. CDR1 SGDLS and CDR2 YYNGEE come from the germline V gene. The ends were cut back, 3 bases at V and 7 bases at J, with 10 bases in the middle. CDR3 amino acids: CASSGTVFGYTF. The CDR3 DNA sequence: TGTGCCAGCAGCGGGACCGTCTTTGGCTACACCTTC.

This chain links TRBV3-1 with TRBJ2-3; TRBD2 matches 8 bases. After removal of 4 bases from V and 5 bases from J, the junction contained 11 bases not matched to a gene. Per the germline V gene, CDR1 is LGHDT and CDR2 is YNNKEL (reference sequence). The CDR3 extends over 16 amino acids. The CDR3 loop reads CASSLPRRGAIDTQYF. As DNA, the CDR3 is TGTGCCAGCAGCCTCCCACGGCGGGGGGCCATAGATACGCAGTATTTT.

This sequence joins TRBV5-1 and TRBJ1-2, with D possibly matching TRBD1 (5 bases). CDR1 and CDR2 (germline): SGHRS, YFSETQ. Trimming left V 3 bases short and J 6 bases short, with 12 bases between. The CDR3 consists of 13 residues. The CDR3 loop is CASSWGSGNGYTF. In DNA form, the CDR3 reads TGCGCCAGCAGCTGGGGGTCAGGGAATGGCTACACCTTC.

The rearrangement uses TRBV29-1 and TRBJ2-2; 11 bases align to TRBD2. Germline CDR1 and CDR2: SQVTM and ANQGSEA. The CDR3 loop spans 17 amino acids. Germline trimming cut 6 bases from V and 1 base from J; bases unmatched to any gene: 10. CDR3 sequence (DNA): TGCAGCGTCGAGGGACTAGCGGAAGGAGGGAACACCGGGGAGCTGTTTTTT. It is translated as CSVEGLAEGGNTGELFF.